The rows below give T cell receptor beta chains drawn from one sample of a study of T cells in Graves' hyperthyroidism and ophthalmopathy. TCRdb re-derived calls from the multiplex PCR reads in MiXCR, one entry per CDR3 protein. The sample records some 400,000 distinct CDR3 sequences, over 11% being singletons. Sequenced sample: blood. The receptors were sampled from a woman aged 55-75 years with Graves' hyperthyroidism. The CDR3 runs from the conserved cysteine through the conserved F or W. The order of the fields is clone size, J gene, D gene, V gene, CDR3 DNA, CDR3 protein. D genes are given only for firm matches. Not every row has a clone size; where given, it reads once, few, many or a size class.

>many|TRBJ2-7|TRBD1|TRBV2
TGTGCCAGCAGTGAAACAGGGGCCCGACCCCTTGACGAGCAGTACTTC
CASSETGARPLDEQYF
>many|TRBJ2-1|TRBD2|TRBV7-9
TGTGCCAGCAGCTTAGATCTAGCGGTCAATGAGCAGTTCTTC
CASSLDLAVNEQFF
>NA|TRBJ2-2|TRBD1|TRBV9
TGTGCCAGCAGCCCCTTTGGACAGGGGACCGGGGAGCTGTTTTTT
CASSPFGQGTGELFF
>NA|TRBJ1-2|NA|TRBV19
TGTGCCAGTAGAGGATCACAGTTCAACTATGGCTACACCTTC
CASRGSQFNYGYTF
>many|TRBJ2-7|NA|TRBV6-5
TGTGCCAGCAGTTACTCCTCGGGGGGCGGGGCCTACGAGCAGTACTTC
CASSYSSGGGAYEQYF
>many|TRBJ2-7|NA|TRBV3-1
TGTGCCAGCAGCCGCGCGCTTGGAGACCCCTACGAGCAGTACTTC
CASSRALGDPYEQYF
>many|TRBJ2-1|TRBD2|TRBV12-3/TRBV12-4
TGTGCCAGCAGTTTACCGGGGGGTCGGCAGTTCTTC
CASSLPGGRQFF
>many|TRBJ2-7|TRBD1|TRBV11-2
TGTGCCAGCAGCGACAGGGATCCCTACGAGCAGTACTTC
CASSDRDPYEQYF
>NA|TRBJ2-1|NA|TRBV11-3
TGTGCCAGCAGCTTAGAGGCCTCGAGCTCCTACAATGAGCAGTTCTTC
CASSLEASSSYNEQFF
>many|TRBJ1-1|TRBD1|TRBV11-2
TGTGCCAGCAGCTTAGTTCCGGGACAGGGGGATCGGAACACTGAAGCTTTCTTT
CASSLVPGQGDRNTEAFF
>NA|TRBJ2-7|NA|TRBV5-1
TGCGCCAGCAGCTTCACAGGGACCGGCTACGAGCAGTACTTC
CASSFTGTGYEQYF
>few|TRBJ2-1|TRBD2|TRBV5-1
TGCGCCAGCAGCTTGCGTTTGCCCGGATTAGCGGGAGTCGTTGGGGCGGGCTCCTACAATGAGCAGTTCTTC
CASSLRLPGLAGVVGAGSYNEQFF
>NA|TRBJ2-1|NA|TRBV7-8
TGTGCCAGCAGCGTGGCCGGGACCCCCTACAATGAGCAGTTCTTC
CASSVAGTPYNEQFF
>many|TRBJ1-1|NA|TRBV7-9
TGTGCCAGCAGCTTATCCGGGAACACTGAAGCTTTCTTT
CASSLSGNTEAFF
>many|TRBJ2-1|NA|TRBV25-1
TGTGCCAGCAGTGTCGCGACTACCTACAATGAGCAGTTCTTC
CASSVATTYNEQFF